These T cell receptor beta chains were read from a single sample in a study of blood T cell repertoires in COVID-19. Sequencing used immunoSEQ multiplex PCR; TCRdb keeps in-frame clones, though not all of them. The data contain 250,000 to 400,000 clones, approximately 81% of them singletons. Specimen: PBMCs or T cells enriched from blood (not recorded which). The receptors were gathered from a woman under 40 who had been exposed to COVID-19. Both conserved end residues are part of each CDR3. The D gene is left open where the match is weak. Clone sizes are given selectively: once, few, many, or a class where the clone is expanded.

TRBD1	TRBV7-9	few	TRBJ2-7	CASSSDRVYEQYF	TGTGCCAGCAGCTCCGACAGGGTTTACGAGCAGTACTTC
TRBD1	TRBV7-9	.	TRBJ1-1	CASSATTGLTEAFF	TGTGCCAGCAGCGCAACGACAGGGCTCACTGAAGCTTTCTTT
.	TRBV27	.	TRBJ1-5	CASSLYFTSNQPQHF	TGTGCCAGCAGTTTATATTTTACAAGCAATCAGCCCCAGCATTTT
.	TRBV5-1	.	TRBJ2-5	CASSLGMNQGYQYF	TGCGCCAGCAGCTTGGGCATGAATCAGGGGTACCAGTACTTC
.	TRBV7-9	once	TRBJ2-7	CASSFGIEQYF	TGTGCCAGCAGCTTTGGCATCGAGCAGTACTTC
.	TRBV30	.	TRBJ2-1	CAWSYHPRVSSYNEQFF	TGTGCCTGGAGTTACCATCCCCGGGTTAGCTCCTACAATGAGCAGTTCTTC
.	TRBV25-1	.	TRBJ2-7	CASRETGTYEQYF	TGTGCCAGCAGGGAAACAGGGACCTACGAGCAGTACTTC
TRBD2	TRBV4-3	.	TRBJ2-7	CASSLFREGIDEQYF	TGCGCCAGCAGCCTTTTCAGGGAGGGTATAGACGAGCAGTACTTC
TRBD1	TRBV7-3	many	TRBJ2-7	CASSFGTGDYEQYF	TGTGCCAGCAGCTTCGGGACAGGTGACTACGAGCAGTACTTC
.	TRBV28	.	TRBJ2-7	CASSHNTLGEQYF	TGTGCCAGCAGTCATAACACACTAGGCGAGCAGTACTTC
TRBD1	TRBV30	.	TRBJ1-3	CAWQTGGLAGNTIYF	TGTGCCTGGCAAACAGGGGGCCTGGCGGGAAACACCATATATTTT
.	TRBV5-6	.	TRBJ1-1	CASSLAGGYTEAFF	TGTGCCAGCAGCTTGGCCGGGGGGTACACTGAAGCTTTCTTT
TRBD1	TRBV28	.	TRBJ1-2	CASSRTGTGGYGYTF	TGTGCCAGCAGTCGGACCGGGACAGGGGGCTATGGCTACACCTTC
TRBD1	TRBV12-3/TRBV12-4	.	TRBJ2-1	CASSSGGAEQFF	TGTGCCAGCAGTTCAGGGGGCGCCGAGCAGTTCTTC
TRBD1	TRBV18	few	TRBJ1-3	CASSPQGADNTIYF	TGTGCCAGCTCACCACAGGGGGCGGACAACACCATATATTTT
TRBD1	TRBV29-1	.	TRBJ1-1	CSAGTGGNTEAFF	TGCAGCGCCGGGACAGGGGGAAACACTGAAGCTTTCTTT
TRBD2	TRBV28	.	TRBJ2-3	CASSLTSDLTDTQYF	TGTGCCAGCAGTTTAACTAGCGACCTCACAGATACGCAGTATTTT
.	TRBV2	.	TRBJ2-2	CASSGGNTGELFF	TGTGCCAGCTCAGGAGGGAACACCGGGGAGCTGTTTTTT
TRBD2	TRBV5-4	few	TRBJ2-1	CASTSGAGSSYNEQFF	TGTGCCAGCACTAGCGGGGCGGGAAGCTCCTACAATGAGCAGTTCTTC
.	TRBV4-3	.	TRBJ1-5	CASSQDLKPYSNQPQHF	TGCGCCAGCAGCCAAGATCTGAAACCCTATAGCAATCAGCCCCAGCATTTT
TRBD2	TRBV30	.	TRBJ2-5	CAWSGGGSGGLETQYF	TGTGCCTGGAGTGGAGGCGGGAGCGGGGGGTTAGAGACCCAGTACTTC
TRBD1	TRBV30	.	TRBJ2-5	CAWGDRVVETQYF	TGTGCCTGGGGGGACAGGGTAGTAGAGACCCAGTACTTC
.	TRBV7-9	.	TRBJ2-7	CASSPRGGVPSYEQYF	TGTGCCAGCAGCCCCCGGGGCGGGGTCCCCTCCTACGAGCAGTACTTC
TRBD1	TRBV6-6	.	TRBJ1-2	CASSTGDGYTF	TGTGCCAGCAGTACAGGGGACGGCTACACCTTC
TRBD1	TRBV10-3	.	TRBJ1-6	CAISETDRGHSPLHF	TGTGCCATCAGTGAGACCGACAGGGGGCATTCACCCCTCCACTTT
.	TRBV5-4	.	TRBJ2-2	CASSLLHGGGKTGELFF	TGTGCCAGCAGCTTGTTACATGGGGGAGGAAAGACCGGGGAGCTGTTTTTT
TRBD1	TRBV9	.	TRBJ1-2	CASSLDRVGGYTF	TGTGCCAGCAGCCTCGACAGGGTTGGTGGCTACACCTTC
.	TRBV7-9	.	TRBJ2-5	CASRPGQFRQETQYF	TGTGCCAGCAGACCAGGGCAATTCAGACAAGAGACCCAGTACTTC
TRBD2	TRBV28	.	TRBJ2-7	CASSPGLADSHEQYF	TGTGCCAGCAGCCCGGGACTAGCGGACTCACACGAGCAGTACTTC
.	TRBV6-5	.	TRBJ1-3	CASSLRPGGNTIYF	TGTGCCAGCAGTCTTAGGCCGGGTGGAAACACCATATATTTT
.	TRBV10-2	.	TRBJ1-2	CASTATPLDGYTF	TGCGCCAGCACCGCAACCCCCTTAGATGGCTACACCTTC
.	TRBV28	.	TRBJ1-1	CASSLPRGMGTEAFF	TGTGCCAGTTCCTTACCGAGGGGGATGGGCACTGAAGCTTTCTTT
TRBD2	TRBV2	.	TRBJ2-5	CASRQEGGTSVGETQYF	TGTGCCAGCAGGCAAGAGGGGGGGACTAGCGTAGGGGAGACCCAGTACTTC